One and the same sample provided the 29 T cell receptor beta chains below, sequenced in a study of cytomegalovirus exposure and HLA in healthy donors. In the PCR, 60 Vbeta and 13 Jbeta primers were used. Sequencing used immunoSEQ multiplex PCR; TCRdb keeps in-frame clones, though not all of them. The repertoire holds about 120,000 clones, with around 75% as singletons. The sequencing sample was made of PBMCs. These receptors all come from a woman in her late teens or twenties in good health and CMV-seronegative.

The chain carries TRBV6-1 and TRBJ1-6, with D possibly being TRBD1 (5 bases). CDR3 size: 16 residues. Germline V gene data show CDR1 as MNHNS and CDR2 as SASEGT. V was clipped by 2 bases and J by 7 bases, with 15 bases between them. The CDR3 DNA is TGTGCCAGCAGTGAAAGGCGGAGTCAGGGCAATTCACCCCTCCACTTT. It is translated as CASSERRSQGNSPLHF.

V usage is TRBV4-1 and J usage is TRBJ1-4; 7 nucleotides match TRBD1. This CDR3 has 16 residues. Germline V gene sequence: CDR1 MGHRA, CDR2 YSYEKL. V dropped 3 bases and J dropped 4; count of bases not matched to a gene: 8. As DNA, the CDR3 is TGCGCCAGCAGCCAGGGACGGGGACAGTTTAATGAAAAACTGTTTTTT. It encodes CASSQGRGQFNEKLFF.

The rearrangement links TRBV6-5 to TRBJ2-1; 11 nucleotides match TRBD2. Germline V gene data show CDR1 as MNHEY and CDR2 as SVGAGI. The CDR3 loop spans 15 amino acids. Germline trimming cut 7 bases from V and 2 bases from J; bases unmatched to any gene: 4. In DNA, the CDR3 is TGTGCCAGCAACTTAGCGGGGGGGCCCTACAATGAGCAGTTCTTC. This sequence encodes CASNLAGGPYNEQFF.

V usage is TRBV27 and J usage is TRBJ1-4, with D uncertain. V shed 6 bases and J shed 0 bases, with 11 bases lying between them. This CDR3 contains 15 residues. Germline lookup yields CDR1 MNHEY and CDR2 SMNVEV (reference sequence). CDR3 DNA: TGTGCCAGCAGAGCGAGAAGTGCAACTAATGAAAAACTGTTTTTT. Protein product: CASRARSATNEKLFF. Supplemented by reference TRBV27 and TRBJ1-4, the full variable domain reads EAQVTQNPRYLITVTGKKLTVTCSQNMNHEYMSWYRQDPGLGLRQIYYSMNVEVTDKGDVPEGYKVSRKEKRNFPLILESPSPNQTSLYFCASRARSATNEKLFFGSGTQLSVL.

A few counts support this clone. CDR3 protein: CASSPPDRVGTEAFF. Here the CDR3 DNA reads TGTGCCAGCAGCCCCCCCGACAGGGTGGGCACTGAAGCTTTCTTT. This chain uses TRBV4-2 with TRBJ1-1, with TRBD1 matching 7 bases. Germline V lookup: CDR1 LGHNA, CDR2 YNFKEQ. The V and J ends lost 4 bases and 4 bases, in that order; junction bases with no gene match: 9. This CDR3 spans 15 amino acids.

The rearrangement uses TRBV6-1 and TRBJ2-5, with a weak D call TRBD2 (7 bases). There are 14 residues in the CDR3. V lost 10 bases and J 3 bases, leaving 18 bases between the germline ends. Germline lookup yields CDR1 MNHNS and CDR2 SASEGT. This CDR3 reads CATSEGGTKETQYF. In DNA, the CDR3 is TGTGCCACCTCTGAGGGGGGGACCAAAGAGACCCAGTACTTC.

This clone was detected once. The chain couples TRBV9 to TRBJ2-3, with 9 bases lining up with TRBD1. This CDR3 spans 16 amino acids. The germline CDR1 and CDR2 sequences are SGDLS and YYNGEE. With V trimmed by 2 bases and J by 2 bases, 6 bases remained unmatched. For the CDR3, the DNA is TGTGCCAGCAGCGTCGGGACAGGGAGTTTCACAGATACGCAGTATTTT. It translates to CASSVGTGSFTDTQYF.

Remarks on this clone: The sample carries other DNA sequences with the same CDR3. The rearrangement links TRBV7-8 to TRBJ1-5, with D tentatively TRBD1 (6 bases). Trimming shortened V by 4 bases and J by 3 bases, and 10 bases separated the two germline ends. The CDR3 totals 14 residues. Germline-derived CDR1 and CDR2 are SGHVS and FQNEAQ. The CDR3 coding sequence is TGTGCCAGCAGCTCCCGGGACAACAATCAGCCCCAGCATTTT. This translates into CASSSRDNNQPQHF.

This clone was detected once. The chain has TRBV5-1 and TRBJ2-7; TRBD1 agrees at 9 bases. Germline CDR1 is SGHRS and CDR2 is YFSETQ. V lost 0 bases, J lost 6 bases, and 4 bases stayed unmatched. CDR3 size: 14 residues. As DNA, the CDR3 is TGCGCCAGCAGCTTGGCGGGACAGGGTATCGAGCAGTACTTC. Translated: CASSLAGQGIEQYF.

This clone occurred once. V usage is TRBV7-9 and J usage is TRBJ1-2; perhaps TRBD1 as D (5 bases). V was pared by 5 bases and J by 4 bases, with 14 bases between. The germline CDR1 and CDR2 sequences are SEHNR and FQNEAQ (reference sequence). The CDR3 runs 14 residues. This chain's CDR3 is CASSPGLGRYGYTF. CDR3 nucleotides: TGTGCCAGCAGCCCCGGGCTGGGGCGCTATGGCTACACCTTC.

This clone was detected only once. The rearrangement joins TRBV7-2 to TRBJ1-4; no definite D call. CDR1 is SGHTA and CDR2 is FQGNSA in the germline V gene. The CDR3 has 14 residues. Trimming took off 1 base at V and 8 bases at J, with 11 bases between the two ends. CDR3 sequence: CASSLEPGREKLFF. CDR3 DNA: TGTGCCAGCAGCTTAGAACCAGGTCGCGAAAAACTGTTTTTT.

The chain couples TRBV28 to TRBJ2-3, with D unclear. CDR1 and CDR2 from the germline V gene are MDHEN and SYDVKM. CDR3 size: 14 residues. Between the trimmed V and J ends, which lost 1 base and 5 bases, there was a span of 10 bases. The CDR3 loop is CASSLFQPRDTQYF. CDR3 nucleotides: TGTGCCAGCAGTTTATTTCAACCGCGAGATACGCAGTATTTT. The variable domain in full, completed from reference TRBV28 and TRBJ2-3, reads DVKVTQSSRYLVKRTGEKVFLECVQDMDHENMFWYRQDPGLGLRLIYFSYDVKMKEKGDIPEGYSVSREKKERFSLILESASTNQTSMYLCASSLFQPRDTQYFGPGTRLTVL.

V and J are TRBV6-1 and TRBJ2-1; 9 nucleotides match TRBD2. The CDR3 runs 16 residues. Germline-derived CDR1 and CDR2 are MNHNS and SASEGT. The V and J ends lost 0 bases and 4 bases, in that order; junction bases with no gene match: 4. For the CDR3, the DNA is TGTGCCAGCAGTGAAGCTCTAGCGGGGAGGTACAATGAGCAGTTCTTC. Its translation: CASSEALAGRYNEQFF.

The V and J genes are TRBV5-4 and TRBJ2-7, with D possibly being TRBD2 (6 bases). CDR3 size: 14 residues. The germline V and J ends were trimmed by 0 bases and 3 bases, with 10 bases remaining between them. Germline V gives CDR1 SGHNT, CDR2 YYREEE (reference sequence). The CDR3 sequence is CASSLGRGGYEQYF. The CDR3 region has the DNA TGTGCCAGCAGCTTGGGCCGGGGAGGCTACGAGCAGTACTTC.

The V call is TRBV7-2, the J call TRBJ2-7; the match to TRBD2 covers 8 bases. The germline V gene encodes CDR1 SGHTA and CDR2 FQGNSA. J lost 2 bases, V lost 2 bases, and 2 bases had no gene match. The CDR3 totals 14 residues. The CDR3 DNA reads TGTGCCAGCAGCTTAAGTAGCGGGGCCTACGAGCAGTACTTC. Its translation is CASSLSSGAYEQYF.

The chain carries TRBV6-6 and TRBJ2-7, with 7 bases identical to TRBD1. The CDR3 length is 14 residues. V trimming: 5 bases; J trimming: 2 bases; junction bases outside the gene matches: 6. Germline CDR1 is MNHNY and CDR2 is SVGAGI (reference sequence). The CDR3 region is CASSTTQGAYEQYF. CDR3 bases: TGTGCCAGCAGTACTACGCAGGGGGCCTACGAGCAGTACTTC.

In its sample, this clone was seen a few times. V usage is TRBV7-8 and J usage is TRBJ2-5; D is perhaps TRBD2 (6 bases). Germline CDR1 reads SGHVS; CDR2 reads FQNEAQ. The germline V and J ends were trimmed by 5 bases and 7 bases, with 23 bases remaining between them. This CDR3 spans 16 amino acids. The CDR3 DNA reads TGTGCCAGCAGCCCTAAGGTTAGCGGAGGATACGGGACCCAGTACTTC. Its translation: CASSPKVSGGYGTQYF. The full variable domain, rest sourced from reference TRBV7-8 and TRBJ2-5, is GAGVSQSPRYKVAKRGQDVALRCDPISGHVSLFWYQQALGQGPEFLTYFQNEAQLDKSGLPSDRFFAERPEGSVSTLKIQRTQQEDSAVYLCASSPKVSGGYGTQYFGPGTRLLVL.

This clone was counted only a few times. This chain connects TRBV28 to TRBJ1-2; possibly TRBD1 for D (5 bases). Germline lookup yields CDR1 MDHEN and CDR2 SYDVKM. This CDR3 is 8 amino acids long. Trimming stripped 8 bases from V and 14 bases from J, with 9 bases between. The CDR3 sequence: CASGGATF. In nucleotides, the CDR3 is TGTGCCAGCGGAGGGGCTACCTTC.

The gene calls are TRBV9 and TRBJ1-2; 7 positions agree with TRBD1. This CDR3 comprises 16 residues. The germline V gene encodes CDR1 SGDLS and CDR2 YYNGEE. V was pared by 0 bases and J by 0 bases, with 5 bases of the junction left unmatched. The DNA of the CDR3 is TGTGCCAGCAGCGTAGCCCGACAGGGATCTAACTATGGCTACACCTTC. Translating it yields CASSVARQGSNYGYTF.

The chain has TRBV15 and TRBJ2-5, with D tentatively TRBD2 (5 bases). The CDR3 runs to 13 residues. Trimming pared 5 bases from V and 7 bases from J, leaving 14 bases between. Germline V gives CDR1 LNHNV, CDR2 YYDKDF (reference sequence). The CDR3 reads CATSERGSVTQYF. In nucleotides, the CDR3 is TGTGCCACCAGCGAACGAGGGTCGGTGACCCAGTACTTC.

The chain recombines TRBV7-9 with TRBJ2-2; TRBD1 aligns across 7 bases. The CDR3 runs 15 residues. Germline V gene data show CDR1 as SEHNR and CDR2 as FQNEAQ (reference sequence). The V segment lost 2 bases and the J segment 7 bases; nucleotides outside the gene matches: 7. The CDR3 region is CASSLPSQGVGELFF. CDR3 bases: TGTGCCAGCAGCTTACCGTCTCAGGGGGTCGGGGAGCTGTTTTTT.

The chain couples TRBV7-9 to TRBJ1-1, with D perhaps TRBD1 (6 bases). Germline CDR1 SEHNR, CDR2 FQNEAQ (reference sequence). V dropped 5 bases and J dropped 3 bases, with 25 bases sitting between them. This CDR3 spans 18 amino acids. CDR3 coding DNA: TGTGCCAGCAGCCCTAGGGGGGGTTTGGGAGGAATGGACACTGAAGCTTTCTTT. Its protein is CASSPRGGLGGMDTEAFF.

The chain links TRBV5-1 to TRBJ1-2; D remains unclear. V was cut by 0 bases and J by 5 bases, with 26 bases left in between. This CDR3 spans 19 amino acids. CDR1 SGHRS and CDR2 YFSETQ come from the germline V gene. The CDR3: CASSLARWREGLDGYGYTF. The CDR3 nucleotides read TGCGCCAGCAGCTTGGCCAGATGGAGGGAGGGCCTCGACGGTTATGGCTACACCTTC.

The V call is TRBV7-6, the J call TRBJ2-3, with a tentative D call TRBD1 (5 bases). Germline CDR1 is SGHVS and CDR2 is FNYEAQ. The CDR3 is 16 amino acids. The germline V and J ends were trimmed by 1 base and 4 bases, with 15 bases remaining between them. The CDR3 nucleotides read TGTGCCAGCAGCTTAGGTGGGGCCCAGAAGGCAGATACGCAGTATTTT. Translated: CASSLGGAQKADTQYF.

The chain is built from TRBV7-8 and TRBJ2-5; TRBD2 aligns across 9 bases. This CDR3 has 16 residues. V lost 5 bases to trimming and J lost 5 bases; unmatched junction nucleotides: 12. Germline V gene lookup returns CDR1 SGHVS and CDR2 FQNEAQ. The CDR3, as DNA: TGTGCCAGCAGCCCATCCCCAAGCGGGGGGTGGGAGACCCAGTACTTC. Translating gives CASSPSPSGGWETQYF.

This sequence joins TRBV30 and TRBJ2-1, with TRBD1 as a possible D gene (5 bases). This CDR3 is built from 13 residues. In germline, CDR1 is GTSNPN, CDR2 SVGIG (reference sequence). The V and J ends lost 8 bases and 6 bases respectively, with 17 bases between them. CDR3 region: CARESRAPNEQFF. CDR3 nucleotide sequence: TGTGCCCGAGAGAGCAGGGCACCCAATGAGCAGTTCTTC.

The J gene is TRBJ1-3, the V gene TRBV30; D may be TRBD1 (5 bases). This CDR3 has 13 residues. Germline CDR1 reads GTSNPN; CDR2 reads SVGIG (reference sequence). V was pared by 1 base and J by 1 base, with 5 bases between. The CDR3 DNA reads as TGTGCCTGGAGTGGACAGTCTGGAAACACCATATATTTT. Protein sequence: CAWSGQSGNTIYF.

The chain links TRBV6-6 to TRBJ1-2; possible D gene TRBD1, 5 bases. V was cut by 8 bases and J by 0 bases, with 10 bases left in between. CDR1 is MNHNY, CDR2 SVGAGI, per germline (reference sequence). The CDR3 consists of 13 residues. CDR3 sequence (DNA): TGTGCCAGCCGAGACAGCGCTAACTATGGCTACACCTTC. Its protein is CASRDSANYGYTF.

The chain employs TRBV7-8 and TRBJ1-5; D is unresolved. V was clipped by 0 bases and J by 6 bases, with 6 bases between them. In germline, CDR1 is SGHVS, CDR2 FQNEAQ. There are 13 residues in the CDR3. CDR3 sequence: CASSLAAGQPQHF. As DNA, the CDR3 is TGTGCCAGCAGCTTAGCCGCAGGTCAGCCCCAGCATTTT.